The 21 T cell receptor beta chains given below trace back to one sample, sequenced in a study of T-cell reconstitution after alpha-beta-depleted transplantation in children. Researchers prepared the TCRbeta library using unique molecular identifiers, the study reports. TCRdb called the PCR reads again in MiXCR, with one record for every CDR3 protein. The table has around 600,000 distinct CDR3 sequences, more than 20% seen once; the top ten hold roughly 14%. The input for sequencing was PBMCs, mostly from graft donor cells, taken 360 days after TCRalphabeta/CD19-depleted stem cell transplant. These receptors were obtained from a boy younger than two who had a stem cell transplant for acute myeloid leukemia, so the T cells may come from the graft donor.

In this sample, this clonotype turned up a few times. J is TRBJ2-7 and V is TRBV2, with D perhaps TRBD1 or TRBD2 (7 bases each). Germline V lookup: CDR1 SNHLY, CDR2 FYNNEI. This CDR3 has 16 amino acids. The V and J ends lost 6 bases and 3 bases respectively, with 21 bases between them. The CDR3 region is CASRGGTALPIYEQYV. The CDR3, as DNA: TGTGCCAGCAGGGGGGGGACAGCCTTACCAATCTACGAGCAGTACGTC.

This clonotype was observed a few times. V is TRBV7-6 and J is TRBJ1-4; perhaps TRBD1 as D (6 bases). The CDR3 consists of 14 residues. V lost 5 bases and J lost 7, with 14 bases in between. The germline V gene has CDR1 SGHVS and CDR2 FNYEAQ. The DNA of the CDR3 is TGTGCCAGCAGCCGAGGGCAGGGGCTTGAAAAACTGTTTTTT. This codes for CASSRGQGLEKLFF.

This clonotype was observed at least ten times. V is TRBV20-1 and J is TRBJ2-3, with a possible D match to TRBD2 (6 bases). CDR1 and CDR2 (germline): DFQATT, SNEGSKA (reference sequence). The CDR3 totals 14 residues. V lost 5 bases, J lost 2 bases, and 14 bases lay in between. The CDR3 loop is CSAWRGRSTDTQYF. The CDR3 DNA reads TGCAGTGCTTGGCGGGGCCGCTCCACAGATACGCAGTATTTT.

This clonotype has at least ten counts. V gene TRBV7-9 combines with J gene TRBJ2-1; a possible D gene is TRBD1 (5 bases). V dropped 5 bases and J dropped 3 bases, with 20 bases sitting between them. Germline V lookup: CDR1 SEHNR, CDR2 FQNEAQ (reference sequence). The CDR3 consists of 17 residues. This chain's CDR3 is CASSNRLGQGGYNEQFF. CDR3 nucleotide sequence: TGTGCCAGCAGCAACCGGTTGGGCCAGGGCGGCTACAATGAGCAGTTCTTC.

In its sample, this clonotype was seen many times. This sequence joins TRBV29-1 and TRBJ1-2; perhaps TRBD1 as D (5 bases). The V end was cut by 5 bases, the J end by 4 bases, with 14 bases between. Germline V CDR1 and CDR2: SQVTM, ANQGSEA. The CDR3 length is 13 residues. CDR3 residues: CSVKLAGTYGYTF. For the CDR3, the DNA is TGCAGCGTTAAATTAGCAGGGACCTATGGCTACACCTTC.

This clonotype was counted ten times or more. V and J are TRBV12-3 or TRBV12-4 and TRBJ1-1; D perhaps matches TRBD1 (5 bases). V gave up 5 bases and J gave up 8 bases, with 27 bases separating them. The CDR3 has 17 residues. CDR3 protein: CASSHGHHFARATEAFF. The CDR3 nucleotides are TGTGCCAGCAGTCATGGACATCATTTCGCCCGGGCCACGGAAGCTTTCTTT.

This clonotype was counted many times. This rearrangement joins TRBV5-1 to TRBJ2-3, with 8 positions matching TRBD1. Germline CDR1 SGHRS, CDR2 YFSETQ. The length of the CDR3 is 17 residues. The V segment lost 0 bases and the J segment 0 bases; nucleotides outside the gene matches: 6. CDR3: CASSLGAGTGSTDTQYF. The DNA for the CDR3 is TGCGCCAGCAGCTTGGGGGCCGGGACAGGTAGCACAGATACGCAGTATTTT.

This clonotype was recorded many times. The chain links TRBV6-1 to TRBJ2-5, with 10 bases identical to TRBD1. Looked up from germline, CDR1 is MNHNS and CDR2 is SASEGT. J gave up 4 bases and V 6 bases, and 5 bases lay outside the gene matches. This CDR3 is 14 amino acids long. This CDR3 is CASRGQGIGETQYF. As DNA, the CDR3 is TGTGCCAGCAGGGGACAGGGGATTGGAGAGACCCAGTACTTC.

Many counts were recorded for this clonotype. V usage is TRBV14 and J usage is TRBJ2-1; D may be TRBD2 (7 bases). The V end lost 4 bases, the J end lost 5 bases, and 21 bases lay between the germline ends. The CDR3 consists of 17 residues. The germline V gene encodes CDR1 SGHDN and CDR2 FVKESK. The CDR3 spells CASSPRLGGGRNNEQFF. In nucleotides, the CDR3 is TGTGCCAGCAGCCCAAGATTAGGGGGGGGCCGGAACAATGAGCAGTTCTTC.

This chain joins TRBV20-1 and TRBJ2-7; D possibly uses TRBD1 or TRBD2 (6 bases each). Germline CDR1 is DFQATT and CDR2 is SNEGSKA (reference sequence). The CDR3 has 15 amino acids. Trimming removed 1 base at V and 3 bases at J, with 16 bases between. The CDR3 DNA follows: TGCAGTGCTAGAGCCGGCGAGGGGGGCCGCTACGAGCAGTACTTC. Translating gives CSARAGEGGRYEQYF.

The rearrangement joins TRBV28 to TRBJ1-5; TRBD1 might be the D (5 bases). Trimming removed 4 bases from V and 2 bases from J, with 12 bases in between. The CDR3 extends over 15 amino acids. CDR1 MDHEN and CDR2 SYDVKM come from the germline V gene. CDR3 loop: CASSWQDIGNQPQHF. The DNA for the CDR3 is TGTGCCAGCAGTTGGCAGGACATCGGCAATCAGCCCCAGCATTTT.

The chain recombines TRBV20-1 with TRBJ2-3, with D perhaps TRBD1 (5 bases). Germline V gene sequence: CDR1 DFQATT, CDR2 SNEGSKA (reference sequence). The V end lost 2 bases, the J end lost 6 bases, and 24 bases lay between the germline ends. The CDR3 consists of 17 residues. Here the CDR3 reads CSARKQTQVWGLDTQYF. In nucleotides, the CDR3 is TGCAGTGCTAGAAAACAGACGCAGGTCTGGGGCTTGGATACGCAGTATTTT.

The chain joins TRBV6-2 or TRBV6-3 to TRBJ1-6; D is perhaps TRBD1 (5 bases). V was cut by 6 bases and J by 7 bases, with 7 bases left in between. Germline assignment: CDR1 MNHEY and CDR2 SVGEGT. The CDR3 covers 12 residues. The CDR3 region is CASRKGNSPLHF. In DNA, the CDR3 is TGTGCCAGCAGGAAGGGGAATTCACCCCTCCACTTT.

This clonotype was recorded many times. A read error may produce the germline difference seen at one junction end. The rearrangement links TRBV5-1 to TRBJ2-1, with a tentative D call TRBD2 (5 bases). The germline gives CDR1 SGHRS, CDR2 YFSETQ. The CDR3 is 11 residues long. This CDR3 is CASSLEGEQFF. In DNA, the CDR3 is TGTGCCAGCAGCTTAGAGGGTGAGCAGTTCTTC.

With respect to this clonotype: A read error may produce the germline difference seen at one junction end. The J gene is TRBJ2-7, the V gene TRBV20-1; D is uncertain. The CDR3 sequence is 14 residues long. CDR1 is DFQATT, CDR2 SNEGSKA, per germline (reference sequence). CDR3 nucleotides: TGCAGTGCTAGAGTGGAAGGAAGCTCCTACGAGCAGTGCTTC. This codes for CSARVEGSSYEQCF.

Only a few counts were recorded for this clonotype. The rearrangement uses TRBV25-1 and TRBJ1-6; 12 bases are a match to TRBD1. The CDR3 runs to 18 residues. J gave up 7 bases and V 1 base, and 8 bases lay outside the gene matches. Germline CDR1 MGHDK, CDR2 SYGVNS. Written as DNA, the CDR3 is TGTGCCAGCAGTGAATCGGGGACAGGGGGCAGGAGGAATTCACCCCTCCACTTT. Residues: CASSESGTGGRRNSPLHF.

In its sample, this clonotype was seen many times. V is TRBV21-1 and J is TRBJ1-4. TRBV21-1 is annotated as a pseudogene. The CDR3 loop spans 14 amino acids. The CDR3 DNA reads TGTGCCAGCAGCATTTTGAGTTCCTGCGAAAAACTGTTTTTT. Protein sequence: CASSILSSCEKLFF.

V gene TRBV5-1 combines with J gene TRBJ2-6, with 7 bases fitting TRBD1. V trimming: 4 bases; J trimming: 4 bases; junction bases outside the gene matches: 8. CDR3 length: 16 amino acids. Germline V gives CDR1 SGHRS, CDR2 YFSETQ. The CDR3 nucleotides read TGCGCCAGCAGCCGTACCGGGACAGAAGGGGCCAACGTCCTGACTTTC. Translated: CASSRTGTEGANVLTF.

The chain joins TRBV10-3 to TRBJ2-6, with 7 bases that match TRBD1. V gave up 4 bases and J gave up 4 bases; unmatched junction bases: 4. This CDR3 is 15 amino acids long. Germline V lookup: CDR1 ENHRY, CDR2 SYGVKD. CDR3 amino acids: CAISGQGAGANVLTF. DNA for the CDR3: TGTGCCATCAGTGGACAGGGAGCGGGGGCCAACGTCCTGACTTTC.

This clonotype has at least ten counts. The chain recombines TRBV5-1 with TRBJ2-1; TRBD2 matches at 9 bases. Per germline, CDR1 SGHRS and CDR2 YFSETQ. V dropped 2 bases and J dropped 5; count of bases not matched to a gene: 8. This CDR3 comprises 16 residues. As DNA, the CDR3 is TGCGCCAGCAGCTTCGGTGGCGGGGGGGCCAACAATGAGCAGTTCTTC. Translation gives CASSFGGGGANNEQFF.

The chain has TRBV15 and TRBJ1-5; 7 positions match TRBD1. Germline V gives CDR1 LNHNV, CDR2 YYDKDF (reference sequence). Germline trimming cut 5 bases from V and 4 bases from J; bases unmatched to any gene: 8. This CDR3 is 15 amino acids long. CDR3 in DNA: TGTGCCACCAGCTGGCAAAGACAGGGTAATCAGCCCCAGCATTTT. Translation: CATSWQRQGNQPQHF. The full variable domain, in which reference TRBV15 and TRBJ1-5 provide the parts outside the CDR3, is DAMVIQNPRYQVTQFGKPVTLSCSQTLNHNVMYWYQQKSSQAPKLLFHYYDKDFNNEADTPDNFQSRRPNTSFCFLDIRSPGLGDTAMYLCATSWQRQGNQPQHFGDGTRLSIL.